This passage covers 9 T cell receptor beta chains from one sample sequenced in a study of T cells in Graves' hyperthyroidism and ophthalmopathy. TCR beta CDR3 regions were amplified from RNA transcripts. RT-PCR in the first round (using the HTBI primer set) targeted the TCR CDR3. TCRdb used MiXCR to reprocess the multiplex PCR reads, holding one entry per CDR3 protein. The sample records fewer than 800,000 distinct CDR3 sequences, about 17% being singletons. Material: blood. These receptors came from a man between 18 and 35 years old with Graves' hyperthyroidism.

This sequence joins TRBV20-1 and TRBJ2-7; TRBD1 matches at 11 bases. Germline CDR1 reads DFQATT; CDR2 reads SNEGSKA (reference sequence). This CDR3 contains 16 residues. V lost 1 base and J lost 3; bases outside the gene matches: 8. CDR3 amino acids: CSARGLDRGLDYEQYF. The CDR3 bases are TGCAGTGCTAGAGGGCTGGACAGGGGGCTTGACTACGAGCAGTACTTC.

This clonotype has a count of ten or more. The genes are TRBV28 and TRBJ1-5; TRBD1 might be the D (6 bases). With 7 bases removed from V and 4 bases from J, the gap between germline ends came to 14 bases. CDR1 and CDR2 (germline): MDHEN, SYDVKM. This CDR3 comprises 14 residues. CDR3 DNA sequence: TGTGCCAGCACTTGGGACACTCGTAATCAGCCCCAGCATTTT. It encodes CASTWDTRNQPQHF.

The chain joins TRBV10-3 to TRBJ2-1; 9 bases match TRBD1. This CDR3 has 15 amino acids. With 7 bases clipped from V and 8 bases from J, the junction kept 12 bases outside the gene matches. Germline V gene lookup returns CDR1 ENHRY and CDR2 SYGVKD. CDR3 nucleotide sequence: TGTGCCATCACTGAAGGGACAGGGAAAAACGATGAGCAGTTCTTC. Amino acids: CAITEGTGKNDEQFF.

This clonotype was recorded at least ten times. This rearrangement joins TRBV7-8 to TRBJ1-1, with D possibly TRBD1 on 5 matching bases. Germline values: CDR1 SGHVS, CDR2 FQNEAQ. V was trimmed by 5 bases and J by 4 bases, leaving 11 bases between them. The CDR3 extends over 13 amino acids. The CDR3 sequence: CASSPPGVTEAFF. DNA of the CDR3: TGTGCCAGCAGCCCCCCGGGGGTCACTGAAGCTTTCTTT. The whole variable domain, remainder taken from reference TRBV7-8 and TRBJ1-1, is GAGVSQSPRYKVAKRGQDVALRCDPISGHVSLFWYQQALGQGPEFLTYFQNEAQLDKSGLPSDRFFAERPEGSVSTLKIQRTQQEDSAVYLCASSPPGVTEAFFGQGTRLTVV.

This clonotype occurred many times. This chain joins TRBV3-1 and TRBJ2-1; the D is unclear. This CDR3 region has 13 residues. The V gene lost 1 base and the J gene lost 6 bases, with 7 bases spanning the gap. Per the germline V gene, CDR1 is LGHDT and CDR2 is YNNKEL (reference sequence). The CDR3, as DNA: TGTGCCAGCAGCCAAGCTCTCCCCAATGAGCAGTTCTTC. Protein product: CASSQALPNEQFF.

This clonotype was detected many times. The chain couples TRBV28 to TRBJ1-3; D gene unclear. Trimming left V 2 bases short and J 0 bases short, with 5 bases between. This CDR3 has 14 amino acids. Germline V gene data show CDR1 as MDHEN and CDR2 as SYDVKM. CDR3 in amino acids: CASSLEVSGNTIYF. DNA for the CDR3: TGTGCCAGCAGTTTAGAGGTCTCTGGAAACACCATATATTTT.

This clonotype was found many times. The chain is built from TRBV3-1 and TRBJ2-3, with 10 bases matching TRBD2. The CDR3 sequence is 17 residues long. Germline lookup yields CDR1 LGHDT and CDR2 YNNKEL (reference sequence). V dropped 0 bases and J dropped 5; count of bases not matched to a gene: 8. The CDR3 protein is CASSQDLRASGRDTQYF. The DNA for the CDR3 is TGTGCCAGCAGCCAAGACCTCCGGGCTAGCGGGAGAGATACGCAGTATTTT.

V and J are TRBV9 and TRBJ1-1; D unclear. V was pared by 2 bases and J by 3 bases, with 17 bases between. In germline, CDR1 is SGDLS, CDR2 YYNGEE. The CDR3 contains 16 residues. The CDR3 DNA is TGTGCCAGCAGCGTCCCGACGGGTCATGGGGACACTGAAGCTTTCTTT. Residues: CASSVPTGHGDTEAFF.

This clonotype came up many times. The genes are TRBV20-1 and TRBJ2-5; D ambiguous. The CDR3 spans 11 residues. V shed 3 bases and J shed 0 bases, with 2 bases lying between them. CDR1 is DFQATT and CDR2 is SNEGSKA in the germline V gene (reference sequence). CDR3 protein: CSARDQETQYF. In DNA, the CDR3 is TGCAGTGCTAGGGACCAAGAGACCCAGTACTTC.